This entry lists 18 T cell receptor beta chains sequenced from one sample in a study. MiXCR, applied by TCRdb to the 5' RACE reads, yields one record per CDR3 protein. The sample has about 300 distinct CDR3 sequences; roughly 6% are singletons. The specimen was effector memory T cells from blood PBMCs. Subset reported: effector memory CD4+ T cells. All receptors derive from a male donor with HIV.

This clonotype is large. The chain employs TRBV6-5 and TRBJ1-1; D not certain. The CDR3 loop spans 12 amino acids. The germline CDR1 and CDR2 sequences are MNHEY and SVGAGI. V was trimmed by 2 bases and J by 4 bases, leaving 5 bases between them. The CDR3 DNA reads TGTGCCAGCAGTTACGGCGGCACTGAAGCTTTCTTT. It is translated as CASSYGGTEAFF.

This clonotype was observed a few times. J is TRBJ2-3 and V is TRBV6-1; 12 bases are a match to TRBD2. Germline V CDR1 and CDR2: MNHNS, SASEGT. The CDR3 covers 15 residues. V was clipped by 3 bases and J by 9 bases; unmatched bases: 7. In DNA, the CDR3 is TGTGCCAGCAGTGAGCTAGCGGGGGGGGTTGGGACGCAGTATTTT. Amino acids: CASSELAGGVGTQYF.

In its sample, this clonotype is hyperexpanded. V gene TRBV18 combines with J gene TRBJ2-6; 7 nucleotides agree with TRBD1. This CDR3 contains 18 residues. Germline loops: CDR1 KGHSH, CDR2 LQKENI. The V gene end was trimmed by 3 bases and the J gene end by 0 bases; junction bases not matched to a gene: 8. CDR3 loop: CASSPVTGASSGANVLTF. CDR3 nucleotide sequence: TGTGCCAGCTCACCTGTAACAGGGGCCAGCTCTGGGGCCAACGTCCTGACTTTC.

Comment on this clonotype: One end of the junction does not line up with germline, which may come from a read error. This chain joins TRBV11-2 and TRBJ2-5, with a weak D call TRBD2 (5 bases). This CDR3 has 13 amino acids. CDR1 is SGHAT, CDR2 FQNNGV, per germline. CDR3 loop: CVSSLRGMETQYF. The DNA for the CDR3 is TGTGTCAGCAGCTTAAGAGGGATGGAGACCCAGTACTTC.

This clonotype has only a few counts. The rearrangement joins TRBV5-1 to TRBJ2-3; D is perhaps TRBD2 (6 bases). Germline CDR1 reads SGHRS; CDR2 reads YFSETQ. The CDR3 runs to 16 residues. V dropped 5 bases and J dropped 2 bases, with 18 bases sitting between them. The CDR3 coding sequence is TGCGCCAGCAGTTTTCTACCGGGACTTTCCACAGATACGCAGTATTTT. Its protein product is CASSFLPGLSTDTQYF.

In nucleotides, the CDR3 is TGTGCCAGCAGGAGAGACGGCCTCGGGGCCTATGGCTACACCTTC. This sequence encodes CASRRDGLGAYGYTF. This chain links TRBV28 with TRBJ1-2; possible D gene TRBD1, 5 bases. CDR3 length: 15 amino acids. Deletions cut 6 bases from V and 4 bases from J, with 18 bases between. Looked up from germline, CDR1 is MDHEN and CDR2 is SYDVKM.

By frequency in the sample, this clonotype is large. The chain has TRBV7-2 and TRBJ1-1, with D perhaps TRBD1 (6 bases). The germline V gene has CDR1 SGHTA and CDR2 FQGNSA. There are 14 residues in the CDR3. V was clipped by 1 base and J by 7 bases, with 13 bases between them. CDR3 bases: TGTGCCAGCAGCTTAGTGTACAGGGATAGTGAAGCTTTCTTT. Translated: CASSLVYRDSEAFF.

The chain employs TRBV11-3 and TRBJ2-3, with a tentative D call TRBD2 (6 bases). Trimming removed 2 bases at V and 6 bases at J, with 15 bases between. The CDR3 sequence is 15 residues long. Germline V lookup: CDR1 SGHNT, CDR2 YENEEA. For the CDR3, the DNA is TGTGCCAGCAGCTTACACGCCGGGGGAAGGGATACGCAGTATTTT. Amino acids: CASSLHAGGRDTQYF.

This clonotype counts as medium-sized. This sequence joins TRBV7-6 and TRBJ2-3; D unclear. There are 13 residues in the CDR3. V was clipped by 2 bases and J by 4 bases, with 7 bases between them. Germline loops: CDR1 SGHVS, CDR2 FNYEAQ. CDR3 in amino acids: CASSLSNADTQYF. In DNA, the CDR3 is TGTGCCAGCAGCTTAAGTAATGCAGATACGCAGTATTTT.

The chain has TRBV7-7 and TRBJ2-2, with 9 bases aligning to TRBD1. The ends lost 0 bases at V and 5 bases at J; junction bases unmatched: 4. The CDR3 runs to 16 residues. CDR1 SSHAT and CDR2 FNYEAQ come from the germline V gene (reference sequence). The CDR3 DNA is TGTGCCAGCAGCTTAGCTGGACAGGGGAGGACCGGGGAGCTGTTTTTT. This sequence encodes CASSLAGQGRTGELFF.

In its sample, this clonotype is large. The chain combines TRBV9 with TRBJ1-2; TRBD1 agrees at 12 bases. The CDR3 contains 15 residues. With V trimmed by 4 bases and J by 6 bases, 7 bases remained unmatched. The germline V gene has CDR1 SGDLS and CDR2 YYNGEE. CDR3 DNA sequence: TGTGCCAGCAGCCTTACGGGACAGGGGGCTGATGGCTACACCTTC. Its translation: CASSLTGQGADGYTF.

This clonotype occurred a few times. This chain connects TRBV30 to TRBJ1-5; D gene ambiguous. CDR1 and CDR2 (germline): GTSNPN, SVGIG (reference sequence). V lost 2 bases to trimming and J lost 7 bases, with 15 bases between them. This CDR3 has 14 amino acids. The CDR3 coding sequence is TGTGCCTGGAGTCCTCGATTGGGCGGGCAGCCCCAGCATTTT. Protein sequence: CAWSPRLGGQPQHF.

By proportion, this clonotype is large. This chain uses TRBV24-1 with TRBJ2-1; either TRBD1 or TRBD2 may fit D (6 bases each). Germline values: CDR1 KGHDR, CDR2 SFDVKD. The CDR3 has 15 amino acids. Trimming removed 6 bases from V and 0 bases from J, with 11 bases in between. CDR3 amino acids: CATSPGGSSYNEQFF. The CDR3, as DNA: TGTGCCACCAGTCCCGGGGGCAGCTCCTACAATGAGCAGTTCTTC.

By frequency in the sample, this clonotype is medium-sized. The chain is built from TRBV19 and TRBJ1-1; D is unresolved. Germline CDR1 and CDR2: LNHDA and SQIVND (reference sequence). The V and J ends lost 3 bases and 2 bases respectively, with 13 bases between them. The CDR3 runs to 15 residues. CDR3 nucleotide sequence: TGTGCCAGTAGTATTGCGGTCGGCACCAACACTGAAGCTTTCTTT. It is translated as CASSIAVGTNTEAFF.

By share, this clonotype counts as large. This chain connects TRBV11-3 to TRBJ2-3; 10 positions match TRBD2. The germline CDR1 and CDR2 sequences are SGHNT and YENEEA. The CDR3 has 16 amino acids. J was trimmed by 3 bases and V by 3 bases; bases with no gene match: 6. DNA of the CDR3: TGTGCCAGCAGCTTTCCAGCGGGGGGGCTAACAGATACGCAGTATTTT. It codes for CASSFPAGGLTDTQYF.

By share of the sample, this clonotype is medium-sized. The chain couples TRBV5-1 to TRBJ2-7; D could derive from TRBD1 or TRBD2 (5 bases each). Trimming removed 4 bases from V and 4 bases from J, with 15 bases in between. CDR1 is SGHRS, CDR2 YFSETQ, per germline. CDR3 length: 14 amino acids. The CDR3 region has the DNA TGCGCCAGCAGCCCCGGTAACGGGGCTTACGAGCAGTACGTC. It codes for CASSPGNGAYEQYV.

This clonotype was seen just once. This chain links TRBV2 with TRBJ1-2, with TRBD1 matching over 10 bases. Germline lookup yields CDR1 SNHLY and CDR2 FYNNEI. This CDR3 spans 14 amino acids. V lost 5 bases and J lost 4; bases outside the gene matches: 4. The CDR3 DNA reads TGTGCCAGCAGTTCGGACAGGGGGTCCTATGGCTACACCTTC. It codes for CASSSDRGSYGYTF.

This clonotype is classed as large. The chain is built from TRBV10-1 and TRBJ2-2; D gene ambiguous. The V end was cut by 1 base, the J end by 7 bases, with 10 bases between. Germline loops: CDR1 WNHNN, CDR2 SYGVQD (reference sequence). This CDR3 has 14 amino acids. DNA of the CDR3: TGCGCCAGCAGTGAGTTAGGCGGCAACGGGGAGCTGTTTTTT. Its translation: CASSELGGNGELFF.